The following is a TCR beta chain sequence with its context. This specimen comes from a study of control samples from healthy donors and cancer patients. Unmatched junction bases numbered 5, after V lost 4 bases and J lost 11 bases. This CDR3 contains 13 residues. Germline V CDR1 and CDR2: LNHDA, SQIVND (reference sequence). Sequencing was performed with immunoSEQ multiplex PCR; in TCRdb, only in-frame clones are kept and a portion is missing. The data show approximately 84,000 clones, 82% seen once. Sequenced input: blood. The source is a woman aged 60-75 years in good health. The genes are TRBV19 and TRBJ1-6; 7 bases are shared with TRBD1. The CDR3 DNA reads as TGTGCCAGTAGTACTAGCAGGGGGGCACCCCTCCACTTT. It is translated as CASSTSRGAPLHF.